This is a list of T cell receptor beta chains from one sample in a study of blood T cell repertoires in COVID-19. Using immunoSEQ multiplex PCR, the repertoire was profiled, and TCRdb retains in-frame clones only, with some absent. The repertoire holds tens of thousands of clones, roughly 80% seen once, with roughly 28% in the top ten. Sample: peripheral blood. Receptor source: a woman aged 70 to 79 with acute or convalescent COVID-19. Each CDR3 is given with its conserved first and last residue. D genes are given only for firm matches. Clone size appears in some rows only: once, few, many, or a class for an expanded clone.

>-|TRBJ2-3|-|TRBV7-3
CASSPGFGTDTQYF
TGTGCCAGCAGCCCCGGGTTTGGCACAGATACGCAGTATTTT
>-|TRBJ1-4|TRBD1|TRBV15
CATSSTGGINEKLFF
TGTGCCACCAGCAGTACAGGGGGGATCAATGAAAAACTGTTTTTT
>-|TRBJ2-2|-|TRBV12-3/TRBV12-4
CASSLVPAGELFF
TGTGCCAGCAGTTTAGTTCCCGCCGGGGAGCTGTTTTTT
>-|TRBJ1-5|-|TRBV7-6
CASSWGTSQPQHF
TGTGCCAGCAGCTGGGGGACAAGTCAGCCCCAGCATTTT
>-|TRBJ2-4|TRBD1|TRBV5-1
CASSLGTAENIQYF
TGCGCCAGCAGCCTCGGGACAGCAGAAAACATTCAGTACTTC
>-|TRBJ2-5|TRBD1|TRBV19
CASSTRTGAASRKETQYF
TGTGCCAGTAGTACGAGGACAGGGGCCGCTAGTCGGAAGGAGACCCAGTACTTC
>few|TRBJ2-2|TRBD1|TRBV28
CASIPGQGLTGELFF
TGTGCCAGCATCCCGGGACAGGGTTTGACCGGGGAGCTGTTTTTT
>-|TRBJ1-2|TRBD1|TRBV5-4
CASSWTGVGGYTF
TGTGCCAGCAGCTGGACAGGGGTTGGCGGCTACACCTTC
>-|TRBJ2-5|-|TRBV11-3
CASGRGQQETQYF
TGTGCCAGCGGGCGGGGACAGCAAGAGACCCAGTACTTC
>-|TRBJ1-1|-|TRBV11-2
CASSFNSEAFF
TGTGCCAGCAGCTTTAACAGTGAAGCTTTCTTT
>-|TRBJ1-5|-|TRBV6-5
CASSPKGVNQPQHF
TGTGCCAGCAGCCCGAAGGGGGTCAATCAGCCCCAGCATTTT
>-|TRBJ1-1|-|TRBV28
CASSLVTPTGGDFF
TGTGCCAGCAGTTTAGTAACCCCGACAGGCGGTGATTTCTTT
>-|TRBJ1-4|TRBD1|TRBV25-1
CASSEWDRQLFF
TGTGCCAGCAGTGAATGGGACAGACAACTGTTTTTT
>once|TRBJ1-6|TRBD1|TRBV19
CASSVDRGFSPLHF
TGTGCCAGTAGTGTGGACAGGGGATTCTCACCCCTCCACTTT
>-|TRBJ2-2|TRBD1|TRBV28
CASSFGQGAWVPSTGELFF
TGTGCCAGCAGTTTCGGACAGGGGGCGTGGGTCCCATCCACCGGGGAGCTGTTTTTT
>few|TRBJ2-7|TRBD1|TRBV2
CASSEIGQGEYF
TGTGCCAGCAGTGAAATAGGACAGGGGGAATACTTC
>-|TRBJ2-3|TRBD1|TRBV2
CASSGGQRNTDTQYF
TGTGCCAGCAGTGGGGGACAGAGAAACACAGATACGCAGTATTTT
>-|TRBJ1-6|-|TRBV7-9
CASSSQGSSYNSPLHF
TGTGCCAGCAGCTCCCAGGGAAGCTCCTATAATTCACCCCTCCACTTT
>-|TRBJ2-7|-|TRBV3-1/TRBV3-2
CASSQTGGGADYEQYF
TGTGCCAGCAGCCAGACCGGAGGGGGGGCAGACTACGAGCAGTACTTC
>-|TRBJ1-3|TRBD1|TRBV5-1
CASSLSGGTGNTIYF
TGCGCCAGCAGCTTGTCAGGGGGCACTGGAAACACCATATATTTT
>-|TRBJ2-3|-|TRBV7-2
CASSPGRNSRGTQYF
TGTGCCAGCAGCCCTGGGAGAAATTCCCGAGGTACGCAGTATTTT
>-|TRBJ2-5|-|TRBV4-1
CASSQVLLRQQETQYF
TGCGCCAGCAGCCAAGTTTTACTAAGGCAGCAAGAGACCCAGTACTTC
>-|TRBJ1-5|TRBD1|TRBV6-2/TRBV6-3
CASSHMDRGSFYSNQPQHF
TGTGCCAGCAGTCACATGGACAGGGGATCTTTTTATAGCAATCAGCCCCAGCATTTT
>few|TRBJ2-1|TRBD1|TRBV14
CASSQGQGAFWEQFF
TGTGCCAGCAGCCAAGGACAGGGGGCATTTTGGGAGCAGTTCTTC
>-|TRBJ1-2|-|TRBV2
CASSEERDYGYTF
TGTGCCAGCAGTGAGGAACGGGACTATGGCTACACCTTC
>-|TRBJ2-7|-|TRBV6-5
CASSYSQGSYEQYF
TGTGCCAGCAGTTACTCGCAGGGATCCTACGAGCAGTACTTC
>-|TRBJ2-3|TRBD2|TRBV7-3
CASSLGPLAGAADTQYF
TGTGCCAGCAGCTTAGGGCCCTTAGCGGGGGCCGCGGATACGCAGTATTTT
>-|TRBJ1-1|TRBD1|TRBV6-1
CASSEAGTVAFF
TGTGCCAGCAGTGAAGCGGGGACAGTAGCTTTCTTT
>-|TRBJ2-7|TRBD1|TRBV18
CASSPGQGGEQYF
TGTGCCAGCTCACCGGGACAGGGGGGCGAGCAGTACTTC
>-|TRBJ1-3|-|TRBV11-2
CASSFRGLAGNTIYF
TGTGCCAGCAGCTTCAGGGGACTAGCAGGAAACACCATATATTTT
>-|TRBJ2-1|TRBD2|TRBV4-3
CASSLSPGLASTSNEQFF
TGCGCCAGCAGCCTATCACCGGGACTAGCTTCTACCTCGAATGAGCAGTTCTTC
>-|TRBJ1-1|TRBD1|TRBV30
CAWSTDRVIAFF
TGTGCCTGGAGTACCGACAGGGTGATCGCTTTCTTT
>-|TRBJ1-2|TRBD1|TRBV5-1
CASSSGQGANYGYTF
TGCGCCAGCAGCTCTGGACAGGGAGCTAACTATGGCTACACCTTC
>-|TRBJ2-3|TRBD2|TRBV29-1
CSHPGAGGYTDTQYF
TGCAGTCACCCCGGGGCGGGAGGGTATACAGATACGCAGTATTTT
>-|TRBJ2-1|TRBD2|TRBV5-1
CARSWGAGGPYNEQFF
TGCGCCCGCAGCTGGGGGGCGGGGGGGCCCTACAATGAGCAGTTCTTC
>-|TRBJ1-1|-|TRBV19
CASSPRTSSNAEAFF
TGTGCCAGTAGTCCTCGGACTTCCTCCAACGCTGAAGCTTTCTTT
>-|TRBJ1-1|-|TRBV11-2
CASSLTGRVEAFF
TGTGCCAGCAGCTTGACAGGTCGGGTTGAAGCTTTCTTT
>-|TRBJ1-1|-|TRBV19
CASSIIAEAFF
TGTGCCAGTAGTATTATCGCTGAAGCTTTCTTT
>few|TRBJ1-5|-|TRBV20-1
CSASSGGGQPQHF
TGCAGTGCTAGTTCGGGGGGCGGACAGCCCCAGCATTTT
>-|TRBJ1-4|TRBD1|TRBV30
CAWSVGQGNEKLFF
TGTGCCTGGAGTGTTGGACAGGGTAATGAAAAACTGTTTTTT
>few|TRBJ2-7|TRBD1|TRBV7-3
CASSLRQGGLSEQYF
TGTGCCAGCAGCCTCCGACAGGGTGGATTGAGCGAGCAGTACTTC
>-|TRBJ2-5|TRBD2|TRBV7-2
CASSLSIAGGQETQYF
TGTGCCAGCAGCTTAAGTATCGCGGGGGGTCAAGAGACCCAGTACTTC
>-|TRBJ1-5|TRBD1|TRBV27
CASSKGGRGNQPQHF
TGTGCCAGCAGTAAAGGGGGCAGGGGCAATCAGCCCCAGCATTTT
>-|TRBJ1-1|-|TRBV4-2
CASSQTGSGNTEAFF
TGTGCCAGCAGCCAAACAGGGTCCGGGAACACTGAAGCTTTCTTT
>-|TRBJ2-7|TRBD2|TRBV7-9
CASSLGLAGYDEQYF
TGTGCCAGCAGCCTCGGACTAGCGGGGTATGACGAGCAGTACTTC
>-|TRBJ1-5|TRBD1|TRBV7-2
CASSPGRQGNQPQHF
TGTGCCAGCAGCCCCGGGCGACAGGGGAATCAGCCCCAGCATTTT
>-|TRBJ1-1|-|TRBV5-6
CASSSISGEAFF
TGTGCCAGCAGCTCAATATCCGGGGAAGCTTTCTTT
>few|TRBJ2-1|-|TRBV19
CASWEGGGYNEQFF
TGTGCCAGTTGGGAAGGGGGAGGGTATAATGAGCAGTTCTTC
>few|TRBJ1-6|TRBD1|TRBV7-9
CASSRSGTVNSPLHF
TGTGCCAGCAGCCGTTCCGGGACAGTGAATTCACCCCTCCACTTT
>-|TRBJ2-5|-|TRBV27
CASSLGQTVGETQYF
TGTGCCAGCAGTTTAGGACAGACAGTAGGGGAGACCCAGTACTTC
>-|TRBJ1-1|TRBD1|TRBV29-1
CSVEDRGVQGAILPFF
TGCAGCGTTGAAGATCGAGGGGTACAGGGGGCGATTTTACCTTTCTTT
>-|TRBJ1-4|TRBD1|TRBV19
CASSVGTGENEKLFF
TGTGCCAGTAGTGTTGGGACAGGGGAAAATGAAAAACTGTTTTTT
>-|TRBJ1-3|-|TRBV5-1
CASREGSGNTIYF
TGCGCCAGCAGAGAGGGCAGTGGAAACACCATATATTTT